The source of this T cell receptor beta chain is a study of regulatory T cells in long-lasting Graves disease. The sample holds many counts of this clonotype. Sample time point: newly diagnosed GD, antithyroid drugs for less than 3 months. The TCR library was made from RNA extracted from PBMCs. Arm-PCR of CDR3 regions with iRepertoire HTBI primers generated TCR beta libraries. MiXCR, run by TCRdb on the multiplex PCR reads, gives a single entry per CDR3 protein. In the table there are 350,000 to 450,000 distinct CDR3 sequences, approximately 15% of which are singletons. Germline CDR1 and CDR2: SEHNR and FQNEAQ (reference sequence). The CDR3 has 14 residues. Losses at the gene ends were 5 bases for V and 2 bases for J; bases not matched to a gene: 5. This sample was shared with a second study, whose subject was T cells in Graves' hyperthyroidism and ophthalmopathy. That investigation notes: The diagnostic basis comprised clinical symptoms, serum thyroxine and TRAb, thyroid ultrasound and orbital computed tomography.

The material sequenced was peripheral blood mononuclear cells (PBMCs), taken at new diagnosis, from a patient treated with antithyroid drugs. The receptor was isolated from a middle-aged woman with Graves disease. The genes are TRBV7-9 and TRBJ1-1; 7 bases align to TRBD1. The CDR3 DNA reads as TGTGCCAGCAGCCATCAAGGGGGCAACACTGAAGCTTTCTTT. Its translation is CASSHQGGNTEAFF.